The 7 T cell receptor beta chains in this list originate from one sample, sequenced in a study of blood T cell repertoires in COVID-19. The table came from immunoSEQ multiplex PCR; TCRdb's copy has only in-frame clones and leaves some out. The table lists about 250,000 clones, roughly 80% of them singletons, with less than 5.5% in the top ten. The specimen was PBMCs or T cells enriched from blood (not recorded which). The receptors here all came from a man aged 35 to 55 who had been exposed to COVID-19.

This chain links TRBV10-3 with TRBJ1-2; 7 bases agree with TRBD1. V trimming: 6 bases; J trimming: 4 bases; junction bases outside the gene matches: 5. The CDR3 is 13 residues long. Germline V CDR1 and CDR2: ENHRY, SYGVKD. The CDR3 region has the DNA TGTGCCATCAGATCACAGGGGCTCTATGGCTACACCTTC. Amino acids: CAIRSQGLYGYTF.

CDR3: CASSESAFGEQFF. DNA of the CDR3: TGTGCCAGCAGTGAATCTGCGTTCGGTGAGCAGTTCTTC. The V and J genes are TRBV2 and TRBJ2-1; D gene ambiguous. Trimming cost V 2 bases and J 9 bases, with 11 bases left between them. Per germline, CDR1 SNHLY and CDR2 FYNNEI. CDR3 length equals 13 residues.

CDR3 in amino acids: CASTLGQGPYEQYF. The CDR3, as DNA: TGTGCCAGTACCTTGGGACAGGGTCCCTACGAGCAGTACTTC. The chain carries TRBV19 and TRBJ2-7; 9 bases align to TRBD1. The V segment lost 7 bases and the J segment 2 bases; nucleotides outside the gene matches: 6. The CDR3 is 14 amino acids. CDR1 is LNHDA, CDR2 SQIVND, per germline (reference sequence).

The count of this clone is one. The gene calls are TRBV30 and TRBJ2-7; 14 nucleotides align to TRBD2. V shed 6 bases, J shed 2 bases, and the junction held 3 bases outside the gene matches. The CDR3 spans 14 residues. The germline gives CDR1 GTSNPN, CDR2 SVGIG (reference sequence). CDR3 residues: CACAGLAGAYEQYF. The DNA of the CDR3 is TGTGCCTGCGCGGGACTAGCGGGAGCCTACGAGCAGTACTTC.

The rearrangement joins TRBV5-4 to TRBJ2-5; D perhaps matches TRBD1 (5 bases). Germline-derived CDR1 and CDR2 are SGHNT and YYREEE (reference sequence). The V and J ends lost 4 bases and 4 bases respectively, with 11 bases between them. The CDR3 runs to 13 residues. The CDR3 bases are TGTGCCAGCAGCCCGACAGCTCTAGAGACCCAGTACTTC. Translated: CASSPTALETQYF.

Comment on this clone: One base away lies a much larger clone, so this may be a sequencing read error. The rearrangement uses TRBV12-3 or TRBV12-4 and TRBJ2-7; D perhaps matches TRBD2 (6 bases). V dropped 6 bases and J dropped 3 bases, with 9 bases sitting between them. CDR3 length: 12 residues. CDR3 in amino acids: CASSPGVYEQYF. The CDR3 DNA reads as TGTGCCAGCAGCCCGGGGGTCTACGAGCAGTACTTC.

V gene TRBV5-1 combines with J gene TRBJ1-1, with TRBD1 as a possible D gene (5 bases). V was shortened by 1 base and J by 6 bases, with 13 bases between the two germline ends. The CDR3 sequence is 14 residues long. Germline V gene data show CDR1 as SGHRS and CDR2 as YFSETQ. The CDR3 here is CASSLSSWGAEAFF. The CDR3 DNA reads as TGCGCCAGCAGCTTGAGTTCGTGGGGGGCTGAAGCTTTCTTT.